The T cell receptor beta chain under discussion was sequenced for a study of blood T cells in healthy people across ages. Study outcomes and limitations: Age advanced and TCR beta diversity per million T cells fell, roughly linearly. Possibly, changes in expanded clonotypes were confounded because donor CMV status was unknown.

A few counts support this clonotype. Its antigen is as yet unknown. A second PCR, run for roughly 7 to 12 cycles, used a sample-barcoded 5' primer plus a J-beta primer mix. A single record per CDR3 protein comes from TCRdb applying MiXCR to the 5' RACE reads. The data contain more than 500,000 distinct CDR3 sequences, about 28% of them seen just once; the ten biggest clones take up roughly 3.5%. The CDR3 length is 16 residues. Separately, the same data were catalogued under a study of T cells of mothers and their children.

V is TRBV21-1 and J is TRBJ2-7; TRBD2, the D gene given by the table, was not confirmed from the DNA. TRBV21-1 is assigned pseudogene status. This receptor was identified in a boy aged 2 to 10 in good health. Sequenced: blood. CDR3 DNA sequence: TGTGCCAGCAAAAATATTCTAGCCATACCTCTCTACGAGCAGTACTTC. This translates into CASKNILAIPLYEQYF.